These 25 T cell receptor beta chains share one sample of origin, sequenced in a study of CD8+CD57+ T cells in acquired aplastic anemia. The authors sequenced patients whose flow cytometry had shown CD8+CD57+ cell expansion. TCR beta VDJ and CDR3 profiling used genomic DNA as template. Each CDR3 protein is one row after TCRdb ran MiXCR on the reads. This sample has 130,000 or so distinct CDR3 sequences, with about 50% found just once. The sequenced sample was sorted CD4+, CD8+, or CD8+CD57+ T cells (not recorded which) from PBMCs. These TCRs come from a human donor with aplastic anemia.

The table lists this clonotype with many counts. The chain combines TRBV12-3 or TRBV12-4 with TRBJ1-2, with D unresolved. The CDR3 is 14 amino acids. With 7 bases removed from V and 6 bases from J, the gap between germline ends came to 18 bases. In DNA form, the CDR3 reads TGTGCCAGCACCGACTTGGGCTATCCCAATGGCTACACCTTC. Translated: CASTDLGYPNGYTF.

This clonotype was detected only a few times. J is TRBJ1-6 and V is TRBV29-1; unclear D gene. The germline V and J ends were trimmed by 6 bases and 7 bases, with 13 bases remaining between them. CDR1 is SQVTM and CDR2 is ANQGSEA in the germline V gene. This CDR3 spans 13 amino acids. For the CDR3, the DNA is TGCAGCGTCGCTTTCTACGAGAATTCACCCCTCCACTTT. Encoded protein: CSVAFYENSPLHF.

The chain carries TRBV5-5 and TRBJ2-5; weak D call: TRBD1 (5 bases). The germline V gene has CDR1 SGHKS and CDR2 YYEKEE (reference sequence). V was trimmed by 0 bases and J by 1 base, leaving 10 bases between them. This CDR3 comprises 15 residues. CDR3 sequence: CASSLGSGFQETQYF. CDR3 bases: TGTGCCAGCAGCTTGGGGTCAGGGTTCCAAGAGACCCAGTACTTC.

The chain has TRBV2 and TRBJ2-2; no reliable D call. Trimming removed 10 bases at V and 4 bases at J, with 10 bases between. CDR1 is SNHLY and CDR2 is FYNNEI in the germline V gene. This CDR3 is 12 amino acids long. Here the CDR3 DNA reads TGTGCCACCCGGGCGACCACCGGGGAGCTGTTTTTT. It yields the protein CATRATTGELFF. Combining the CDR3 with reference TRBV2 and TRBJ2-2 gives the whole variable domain EPEVTQTPSHQVTQMGQEVILRCVPISNHLYFYWYRQILGQKVEFLVSFYNNEISEKSEIFDDQFSVERPDGSNFTLKIRSTKLEDSAMYFCATRATTGELFFGEGSRLTVL.

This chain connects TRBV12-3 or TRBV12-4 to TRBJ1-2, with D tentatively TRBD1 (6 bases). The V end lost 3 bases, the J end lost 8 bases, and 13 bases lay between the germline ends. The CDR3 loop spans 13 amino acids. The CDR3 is CASSLTSGEGYTF. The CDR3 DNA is TGTGCCAGCAGTTTGACGTCAGGGGAGGGCTACACCTTC.

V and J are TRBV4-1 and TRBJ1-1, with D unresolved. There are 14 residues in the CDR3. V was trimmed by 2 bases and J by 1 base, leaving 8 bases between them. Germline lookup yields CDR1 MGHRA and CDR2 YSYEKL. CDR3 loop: CASSQPMGNTEAFF. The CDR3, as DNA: TGCGCCAGCAGCCAACCTATGGGGAACACTGAAGCTTTCTTT.

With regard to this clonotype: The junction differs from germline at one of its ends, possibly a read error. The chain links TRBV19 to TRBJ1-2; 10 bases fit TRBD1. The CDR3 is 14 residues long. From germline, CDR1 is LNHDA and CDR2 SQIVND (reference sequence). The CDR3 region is CASSGTGVNYGHTF. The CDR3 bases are TGTGCCAGTAGTGGGACAGGGGTTAACTATGGCCACACCTTC.

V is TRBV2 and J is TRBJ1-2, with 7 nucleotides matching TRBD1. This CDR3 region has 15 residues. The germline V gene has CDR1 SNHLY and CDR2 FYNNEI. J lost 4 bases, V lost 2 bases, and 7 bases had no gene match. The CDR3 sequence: CASSELRTGIYGYTF. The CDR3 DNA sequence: TGTGCCAGCAGTGAACTTCGGACAGGAATCTATGGCTACACCTTC. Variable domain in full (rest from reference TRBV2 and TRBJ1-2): EPEVTQTPSHQVTQMGQEVILRCVPISNHLYFYWYRQILGQKVEFLVSFYNNEISEKSEIFDDQFSVERPDGSNFTLKIRSTKLEDSAMYFCASSELRTGIYGYTFGSGTRLTVV.

DNA of the CDR3: TGTGCCAGTTTCAGTCGGGACAACTATGGCTACACCTTC. Its protein product is CASFSRDNYGYTF. This chain joins TRBV19 and TRBJ1-2; the D gene is possibly TRBD1 (5 bases). The CDR3 has 13 residues. The V gene lost 8 bases and the J gene lost 2 bases, with 12 bases spanning the gap. Germline CDR1 and CDR2: LNHDA and SQIVND (reference sequence).

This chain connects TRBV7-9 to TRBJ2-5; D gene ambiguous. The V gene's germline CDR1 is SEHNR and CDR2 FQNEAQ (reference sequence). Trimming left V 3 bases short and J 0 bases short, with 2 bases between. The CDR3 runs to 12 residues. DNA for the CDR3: TGTGCCAGCAGCTTCGACCAAGAGACCCAGTACTTC. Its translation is CASSFDQETQYF.

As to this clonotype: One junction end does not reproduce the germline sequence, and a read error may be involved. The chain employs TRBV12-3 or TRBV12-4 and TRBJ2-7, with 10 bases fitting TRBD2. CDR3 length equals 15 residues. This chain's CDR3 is CASSFGLAGVDELYF. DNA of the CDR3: TGTGCCAGCAGTTTCGGGCTAGCGGGAGTCGACGAGCTGTACTTC.

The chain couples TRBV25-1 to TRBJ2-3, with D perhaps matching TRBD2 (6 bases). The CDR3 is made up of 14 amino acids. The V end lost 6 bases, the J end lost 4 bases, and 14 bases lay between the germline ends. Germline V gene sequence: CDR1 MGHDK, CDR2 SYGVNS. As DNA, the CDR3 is TGTGCCAGCAGGGGGTTGGGACTCGCAGATACGCAGTATTTT. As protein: CASRGLGLADTQYF.

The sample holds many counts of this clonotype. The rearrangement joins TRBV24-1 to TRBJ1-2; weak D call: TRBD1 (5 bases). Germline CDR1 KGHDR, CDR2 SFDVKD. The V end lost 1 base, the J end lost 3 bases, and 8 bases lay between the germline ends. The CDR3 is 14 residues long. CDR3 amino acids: CATSDFRGDYGYTF. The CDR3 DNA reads TGTGCCACCAGTGATTTCCGAGGGGACTATGGCTACACCTTC.

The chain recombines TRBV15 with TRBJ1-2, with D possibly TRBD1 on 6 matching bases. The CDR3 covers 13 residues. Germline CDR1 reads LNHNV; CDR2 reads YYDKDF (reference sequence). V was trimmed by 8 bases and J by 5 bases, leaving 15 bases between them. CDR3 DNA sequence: TGTGCCACCCGAGGGGGACTAGGGTATGGCTACACCTTC. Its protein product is CATRGGLGYGYTF. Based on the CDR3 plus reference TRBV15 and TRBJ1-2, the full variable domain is DAMVIQNPRYQVTQFGKPVTLSCSQTLNHNVMYWYQQKSSQAPKLLFHYYDKDFNNEADTPDNFQSRRPNTSFCFLDIRSPGLGDTAMYLCATRGGLGYGYTFGSGTRLTVV.

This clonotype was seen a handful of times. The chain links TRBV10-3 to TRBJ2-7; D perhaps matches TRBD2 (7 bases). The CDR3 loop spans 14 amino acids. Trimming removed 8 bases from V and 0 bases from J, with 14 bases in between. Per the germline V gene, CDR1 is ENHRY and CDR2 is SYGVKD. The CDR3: CAIGGGENSYEQYF. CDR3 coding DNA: TGTGCCATCGGAGGGGGGGAGAACTCCTACGAGCAGTACTTC.

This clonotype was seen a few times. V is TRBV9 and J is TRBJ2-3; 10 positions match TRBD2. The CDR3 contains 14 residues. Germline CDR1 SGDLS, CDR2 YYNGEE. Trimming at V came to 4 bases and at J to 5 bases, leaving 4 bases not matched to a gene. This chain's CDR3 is CASSSSGGGDTQYF. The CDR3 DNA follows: TGTGCCAGCAGCTCCAGCGGGGGGGGAGATACGCAGTATTTT.

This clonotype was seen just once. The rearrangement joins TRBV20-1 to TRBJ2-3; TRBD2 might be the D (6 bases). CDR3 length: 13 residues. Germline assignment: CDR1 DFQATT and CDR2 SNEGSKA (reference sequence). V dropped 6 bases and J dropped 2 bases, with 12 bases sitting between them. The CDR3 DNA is TGCAGTGCCCCCGGGGAGGTCACAGATACGCAGTATTTT. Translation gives CSAPGEVTDTQYF.

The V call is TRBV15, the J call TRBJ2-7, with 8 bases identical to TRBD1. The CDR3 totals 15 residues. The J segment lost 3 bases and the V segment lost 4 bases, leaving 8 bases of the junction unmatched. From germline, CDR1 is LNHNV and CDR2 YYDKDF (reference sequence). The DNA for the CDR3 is TGTGCCACCAGCACTCGGACAGGGACGGTCTACGAGCAGTACTTC. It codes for CATSTRTGTVYEQYF.

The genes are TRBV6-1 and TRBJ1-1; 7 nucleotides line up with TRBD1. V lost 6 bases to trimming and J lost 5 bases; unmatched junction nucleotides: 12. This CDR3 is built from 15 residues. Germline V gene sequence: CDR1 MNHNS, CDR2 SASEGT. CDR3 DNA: TGTGCCAGCAGGTCCGTGGGACAGCCAAGGACTGAAGCTTTCTTT. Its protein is CASRSVGQPRTEAFF.

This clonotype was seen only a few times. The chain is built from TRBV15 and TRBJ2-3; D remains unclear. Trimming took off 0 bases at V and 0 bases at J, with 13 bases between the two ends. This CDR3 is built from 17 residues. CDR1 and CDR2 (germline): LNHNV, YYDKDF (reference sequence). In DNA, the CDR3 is TGTGCCACCAGCAGAGATAAGAAACAGATAAGCACAGATACGCAGTATTTT. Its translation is CATSRDKKQISTDTQYF. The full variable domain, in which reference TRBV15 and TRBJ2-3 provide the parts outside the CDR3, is DAMVIQNPRYQVTQFGKPVTLSCSQTLNHNVMYWYQQKSSQAPKLLFHYYDKDFNNEADTPDNFQSRRPNTSFCFLDIRSPGLGDTAMYLCATSRDKKQISTDTQYFGPGTRLTVL.

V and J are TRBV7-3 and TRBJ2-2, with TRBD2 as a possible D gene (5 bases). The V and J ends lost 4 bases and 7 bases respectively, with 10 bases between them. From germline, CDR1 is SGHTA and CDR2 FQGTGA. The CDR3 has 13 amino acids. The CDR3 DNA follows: TGTGCCAGCAGCTCTTTAGAGGGCGGGGAGCTGTTTTTT. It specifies CASSSLEGGELFF.

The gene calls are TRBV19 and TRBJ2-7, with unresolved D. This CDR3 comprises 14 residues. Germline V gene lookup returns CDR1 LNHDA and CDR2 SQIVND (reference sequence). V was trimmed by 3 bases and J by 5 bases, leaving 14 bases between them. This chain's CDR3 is CASSIQLQRHEQYF. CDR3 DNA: TGTGCCAGTAGTATCCAGTTACAGCGACACGAGCAGTACTTC.

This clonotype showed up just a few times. The CDR3 loop is CAISQRDPDTQYF. CDR3 nucleotides: TGTGCCATCAGCCAGCGGGACCCAGATACGCAGTATTTT. The chain carries TRBV10-3 and TRBJ2-3; TRBD2 matches at 7 bases. The CDR3 sequence is 13 residues long. With 6 bases clipped from V and 4 bases from J, the junction kept 4 bases outside the gene matches. Germline V gene lookup returns CDR1 ENHRY and CDR2 SYGVKD.

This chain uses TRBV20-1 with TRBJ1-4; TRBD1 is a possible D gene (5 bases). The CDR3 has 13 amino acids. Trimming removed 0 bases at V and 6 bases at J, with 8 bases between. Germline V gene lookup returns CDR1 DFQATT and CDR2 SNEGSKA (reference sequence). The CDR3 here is CSARDPRDEKLFF. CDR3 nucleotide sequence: TGCAGTGCTAGAGATCCCAGGGATGAAAAACTGTTTTTT.

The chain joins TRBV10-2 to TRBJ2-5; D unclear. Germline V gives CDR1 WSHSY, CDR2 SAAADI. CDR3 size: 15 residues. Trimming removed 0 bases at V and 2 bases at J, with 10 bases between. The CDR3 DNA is TGCGCCAGCAGTGAGTCAGGCGATTGGCAAGAGACCCAGTACTTC. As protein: CASSESGDWQETQYF.